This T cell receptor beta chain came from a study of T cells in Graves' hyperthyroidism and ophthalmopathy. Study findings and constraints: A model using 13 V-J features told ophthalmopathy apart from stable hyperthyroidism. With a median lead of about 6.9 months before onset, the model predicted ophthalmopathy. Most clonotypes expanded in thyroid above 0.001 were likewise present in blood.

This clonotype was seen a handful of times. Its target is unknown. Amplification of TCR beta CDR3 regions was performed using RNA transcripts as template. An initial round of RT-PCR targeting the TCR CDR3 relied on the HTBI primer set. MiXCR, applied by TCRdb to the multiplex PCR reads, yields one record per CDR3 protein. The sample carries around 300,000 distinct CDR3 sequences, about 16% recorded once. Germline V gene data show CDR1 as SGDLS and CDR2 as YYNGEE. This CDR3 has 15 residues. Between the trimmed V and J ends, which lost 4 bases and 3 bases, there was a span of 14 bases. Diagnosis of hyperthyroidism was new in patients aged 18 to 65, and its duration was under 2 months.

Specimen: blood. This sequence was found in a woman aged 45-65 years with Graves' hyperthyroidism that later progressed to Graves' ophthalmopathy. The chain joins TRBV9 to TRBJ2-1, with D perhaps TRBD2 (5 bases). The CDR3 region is CASSPQRTGYNEQFF. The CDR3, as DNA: TGTGCCAGCAGCCCGCAACGGACTGGCTACAATGAGCAGTTCTTC.